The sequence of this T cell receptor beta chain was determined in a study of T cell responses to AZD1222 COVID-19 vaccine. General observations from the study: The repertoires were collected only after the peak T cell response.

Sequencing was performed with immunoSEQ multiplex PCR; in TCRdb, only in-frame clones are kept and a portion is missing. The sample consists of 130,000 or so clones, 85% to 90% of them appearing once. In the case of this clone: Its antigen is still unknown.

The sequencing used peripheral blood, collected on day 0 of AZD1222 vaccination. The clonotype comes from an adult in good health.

The CDR3 is CASSSTGGASYTF. For the CDR3, the DNA is TGTGCCAGCAGCTCCACAGGGGGCGCGAGCTACACCTTC. This sequence joins TRBV3-1 (or the pseudogene TRBV3-2) and TRBJ1-2; the match to TRBD1 covers 9 bases. CDR1 and CDR2 from the germline V gene are LGHDT and YNNKEL (reference sequence). This CDR3 region has 13 residues. J lost 9 bases, V lost 5 bases, and 7 bases had no gene match.